Listed below are T cell receptor beta chains from one sample, sequenced in a study of response to subunit inactivated influenza vaccine. TCRdb passed the RT-PCR reads through MiXCR, listing each CDR3 protein once. The sample consists of hundreds of thousands of distinct CDR3 sequences, 25% of them appearing once. Sequenced material: CD4+ T cells sorted from PBMCs, taken about 5 days after vaccination. These receptor sequences come from a man aged 45-65 years who received an inactivated influenza vaccine. The CDR3 runs from the conserved cysteine through the conserved F or W. Each record gives: clone size, D gene, V gene, J gene, CDR3 protein, CDR3 DNA. The D gene is left open where the match is weak. The size of a clone is reported for some rows only, either as once, few or many, or as a class for expanded clones.

clone size: once
D gene: NA
V gene: TRBV20-1
J gene: TRBJ2-7
CDR3 protein: CSAREGWEQYF
CDR3 DNA: TGCAGTGCTAGAGAGGGTTGGGAGCAGTACTTC

clone size: few
D gene: NA
V gene: TRBV27
J gene: TRBJ2-7
CDR3 protein: CASSLSSLRSYEQYF
CDR3 DNA: TGTGCCAGCAGTTTATCGAGTTTGCGCTCCTACGAGCAGTACTTC

clone size: few
D gene: NA
V gene: TRBV5-1
J gene: TRBJ2-7
CDR3 protein: CASSLNAGTSYEQYF
CDR3 DNA: TGCGCCAGCAGCTTGAACGCAGGGACCTCCTACGAGCAGTACTTC

clone size: few
D gene: NA
V gene: TRBV12-3/TRBV12-4
J gene: TRBJ1-1
CDR3 protein: CASSLDMGRSEAFF
CDR3 DNA: TGTGCCAGCAGTTTGGATATGGGCAGATCTGAAGCTTTCTTT

clone size: NA
D gene: NA
V gene: TRBV7-9
J gene: TRBJ2-7
CDR3 protein: CASTGPRGNYEQYF
CDR3 DNA: TGTGCCAGCACCGGCCCTCGAGGAAATTACGAGCAGTACTTC

clone size: NA
D gene: NA
V gene: TRBV12-3/TRBV12-4
J gene: TRBJ2-5
CDR3 protein: CASRRDRDLETQYF
CDR3 DNA: TGTGCCAGCAGACGAGACCGGGACTTGGAGACCCAGTACTTC

clone size: NA
D gene: TRBD2
V gene: TRBV11-2
J gene: TRBJ2-4
CDR3 protein: CASSLRLAGELAKNIQYF
CDR3 DNA: TGTGCCAGCAGCTTACGACTAGCGGGGGAACTAGCCAAAAACATTCAGTACTTC

clone size: many
D gene: TRBD2
V gene: TRBV12-3/TRBV12-4
J gene: TRBJ2-3
CDR3 protein: CASSPRGLAGTDTQYF
CDR3 DNA: TGTGCCAGCAGTCCGCGGGGACTAGCGGGCACAGATACGCAGTATTTT

clone size: many
D gene: NA
V gene: TRBV29-1
J gene: TRBJ1-1
CDR3 protein: CSDEGQAFYTEAFF
CDR3 DNA: TGCAGCGACGAAGGGCAGGCCTTTTACACTGAAGCTTTCTTT

clone size: NA
D gene: NA
V gene: TRBV5-1
J gene: TRBJ1-5
CDR3 protein: CASRPGIGNQPQHF
CDR3 DNA: TGCGCCAGCAGGCCCGGGATCGGCAATCAGCCCCAGCATTTT

clone size: many
D gene: NA
V gene: TRBV7-2
J gene: TRBJ2-5
CDR3 protein: CASSPRAGETQYF
CDR3 DNA: TGTGCCAGCAGCCCCCGTGCGGGAGAGACCCAGTACTTC

clone size: NA
D gene: NA
V gene: TRBV12-3/TRBV12-4
J gene: TRBJ2-2
CDR3 protein: CACRKGRDTGELFF
CDR3 DNA: TGTGCCTGCAGAAAGGGCAGGGACACCGGGGAGCTGTTTTTT

clone size: NA
D gene: TRBD1
V gene: TRBV7-2
J gene: TRBJ2-7
CDR3 protein: CASSWGTGADRYEQYF
CDR3 DNA: TGTGCCAGCAGCTGGGGAACAGGGGCGGACAGGTACGAGCAGTACTTC

clone size: NA
D gene: NA
V gene: TRBV4-3
J gene: TRBJ2-7
CDR3 protein: CASSQDGADPYEQYF
CDR3 DNA: TGCGCCAGCAGCCAAGATGGTGCTGATCCCTACGAGCAGTACTTC

clone size: few
D gene: TRBD1
V gene: TRBV5-6
J gene: TRBJ1-2
CDR3 protein: CASSLGQGAVGYTF
CDR3 DNA: TGTGCCAGCAGCCTAGGACAGGGGGCGGTCGGCTACACCTTC

clone size: NA
D gene: NA
V gene: TRBV24-1
J gene: TRBJ2-2
CDR3 protein: CATDSDTGELFF
CDR3 DNA: TGTGCCACCGACAGCGACACCGGGGAGCTGTTTTTT

clone size: NA
D gene: NA
V gene: TRBV11-3
J gene: TRBJ2-1
CDR3 protein: CATAGAWEGGEQFF
CDR3 DNA: TGTGCCACCGCTGGTGCGTGGGAAGGGGGTGAGCAGTTCTTC

clone size: few
D gene: TRBD1
V gene: TRBV6-2/TRBV6-3
J gene: TRBJ1-1
CDR3 protein: CASRVTGANTEAFF
CDR3 DNA: TGTGCCAGCAGAGTAACAGGGGCGAACACTGAAGCTTTCTTT

clone size: few
D gene: NA
V gene: TRBV9
J gene: TRBJ2-1
CDR3 protein: CASSLGAGARNEQFF
CDR3 DNA: TGTGCCAGCAGCCTAGGGGCGGGGGCGCGGAATGAGCAGTTCTTC

clone size: many
D gene: NA
V gene: TRBV27
J gene: TRBJ2-5
CDR3 protein: CASSWSRAGETQYF
CDR3 DNA: TGTGCCAGCAGTTGGAGTAGGGCGGGAGAGACCCAGTACTTC

clone size: NA
D gene: TRBD1
V gene: TRBV29-1
J gene: TRBJ2-5
CDR3 protein: CSVDKRGRGETQYF
CDR3 DNA: TGCAGCGTTGATAAGAGGGGGCGTGGGGAGACCCAGTACTTC

clone size: NA
D gene: NA
V gene: TRBV5-1
J gene: TRBJ2-3
CDR3 protein: CASSSQWARGTDTQYF
CDR3 DNA: TGCGCCAGCAGCTCACAATGGGCGCGGGGCACAGATACGCAGTATTTT

clone size: few
D gene: NA
V gene: TRBV20-1
J gene: TRBJ2-2
CDR3 protein: CSARVPENTGELFF
CDR3 DNA: TGCAGTGCTAGAGTCCCAGAGAACACCGGGGAGCTGTTTTTT

clone size: NA
D gene: NA
V gene: TRBV7-8
J gene: TRBJ1-4
CDR3 protein: CASSSSRDRRGKLFF
CDR3 DNA: TGTGCCAGCAGCAGTAGCCGGGACCGTCGGGGAAAACTGTTTTTT

clone size: few
D gene: TRBD1
V gene: TRBV10-3
J gene: TRBJ2-2
CDR3 protein: CAIRTGGVELFF
CDR3 DNA: TGTGCCATTAGGACAGGGGGCGTGGAGCTGTTTTTT

clone size: few
D gene: TRBD1
V gene: TRBV9
J gene: TRBJ1-1
CDR3 protein: CASSTWDSEAFF
CDR3 DNA: TGTGCCAGCAGCACCTGGGACAGCGAAGCTTTCTTT

clone size: few
D gene: NA
V gene: TRBV12-3/TRBV12-4
J gene: TRBJ1-5
CDR3 protein: CASKQGPNQPQHF
CDR3 DNA: TGTGCCAGTAAACAGGGCCCTAATCAGCCCCAGCATTTT

clone size: NA
D gene: TRBD1
V gene: TRBV6-2/TRBV6-3
J gene: TRBJ2-2
CDR3 protein: CASYRGTNTGELIF
CDR3 DNA: TGTGCCAGCTACAGGGGCACGAACACCGGGGAGCTGATTTTT

clone size: NA
D gene: TRBD2
V gene: TRBV20-1
J gene: TRBJ2-5
CDR3 protein: CSERTSSRETQYF
CDR3 DNA: TGCAGTGAAAGGACTAGCTCCCGGGAGACCCAGTACTTC